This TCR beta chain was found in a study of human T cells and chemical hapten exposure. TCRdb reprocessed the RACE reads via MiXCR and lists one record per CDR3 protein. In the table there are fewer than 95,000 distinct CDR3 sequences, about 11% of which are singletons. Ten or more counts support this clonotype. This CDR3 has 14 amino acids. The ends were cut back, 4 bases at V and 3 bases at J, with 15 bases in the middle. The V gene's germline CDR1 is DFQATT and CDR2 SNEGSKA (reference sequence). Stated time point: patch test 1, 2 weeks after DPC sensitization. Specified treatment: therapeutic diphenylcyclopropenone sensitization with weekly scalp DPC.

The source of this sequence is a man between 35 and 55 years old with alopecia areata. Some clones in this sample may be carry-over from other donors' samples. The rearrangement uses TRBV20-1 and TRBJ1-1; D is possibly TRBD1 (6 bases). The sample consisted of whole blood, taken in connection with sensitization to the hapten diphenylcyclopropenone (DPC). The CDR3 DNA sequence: TGCAGTGCTATCCAACGTACAGGGTACACTGAAGCTTTCTTT. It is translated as CSAIQRTGYTEAFF.